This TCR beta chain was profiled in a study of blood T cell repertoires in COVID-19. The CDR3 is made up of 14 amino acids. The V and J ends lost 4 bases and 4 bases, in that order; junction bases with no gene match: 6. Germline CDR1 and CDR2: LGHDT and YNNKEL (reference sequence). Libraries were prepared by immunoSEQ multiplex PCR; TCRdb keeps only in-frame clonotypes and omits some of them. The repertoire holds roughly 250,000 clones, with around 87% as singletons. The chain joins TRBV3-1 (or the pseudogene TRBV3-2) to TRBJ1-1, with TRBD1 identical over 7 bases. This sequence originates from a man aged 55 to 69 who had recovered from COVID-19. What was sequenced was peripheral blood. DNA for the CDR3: TGTGCCAGCAGCCTAACCAGGGGGAGCACTGAAGCTTTCTTT. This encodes CASSLTRGSTEAFF.